These 25 T cell receptor beta chains came from one sample sequenced in a study of blood T cells in healthy people across ages. Using a J-beta primer mix together with a sample-barcoded 5' primer, a second PCR was run for roughly 7 to 12 cycles. TCRdb re-analysed the 5' RACE reads in MiXCR, keeping a single row per CDR3 protein. The table shows more than 500,000 distinct CDR3 sequences, with about 25% occurring only once. Sample: blood. The receptors stem from a woman in her 70s in good health.

This clonotype was detected only a few times. The V gene is TRBV20-1, the J gene TRBJ2-1; no firm D call. The CDR3 length is 12 residues. V lost 4 bases, J lost 5 bases, and 9 bases lay in between. Per germline, CDR1 DFQATT and CDR2 SNEGSKA (reference sequence). The CDR3: CSAKILNNEQFF. CDR3 nucleotides: TGCAGTGCTAAAATACTTAACAATGAGCAGTTCTTC.

The chain employs TRBV7-2 and TRBJ1-3; D is perhaps TRBD1 (5 bases). Germline CDR1 and CDR2: SGHTA and FQGNSA. Trimming removed 1 base at V and 4 bases at J, with 20 bases between. CDR3 length: 18 amino acids. CDR3 sequence: CASSLVVGGPAPGNTIYF. CDR3 DNA: TGTGCCAGCAGCTTAGTTGTGGGGGGTCCCGCCCCCGGAAACACCATATATTTT.

In its sample, this clonotype was seen a few times. V and J are TRBV6-1 and TRBJ2-3; D ambiguous. The CDR3 is made up of 12 amino acids. Germline CDR1 and CDR2: MNHNS and SASEGT. V was trimmed by 6 bases and J by 6 bases, leaving 10 bases between them. The CDR3 region is CASSKVADTQYF. CDR3 DNA: TGTGCCAGCAGCAAAGTTGCGGATACGCAGTATTTT.

This clonotype was observed a few times. This sequence joins TRBV7-2 and TRBJ1-1; 8 positions agree with TRBD1. CDR1 is SGHTA and CDR2 is FQGNSA in the germline V gene. The CDR3 totals 18 residues. V dropped 2 bases and J dropped 1; count of bases not matched to a gene: 12. CDR3 in DNA: TGTGCCAGCAGCTTAAGCTCGCGACAGGGGCGCAGGAACACTGAAGCTTTCTTT. Encoded protein: CASSLSSRQGRRNTEAFF.

On this clonotype: Germline and junction disagree at one end, which may indicate a read error. J is TRBJ1-4 and V is TRBV7-9; D possibly corresponds to TRBD1 (6 bases). The germline gives CDR1 SEHNR, CDR2 FQNEAQ (reference sequence). The CDR3 consists of 14 residues. The CDR3, as DNA: TGTGCCAGCAGTCCTGGACAGCTTAATGAAAAACTGTCTTTT. This translates into CASSPGQLNEKLSF.

The chain recombines TRBV4-1 with TRBJ2-3; 8 bases agree with TRBD2. In germline, CDR1 is MGHRA, CDR2 YSYEKL. J was trimmed by 3 bases and V by 2 bases; bases with no gene match: 7. The CDR3 totals 16 residues. Here the CDR3 DNA reads TGCGCCAGCAGCCAATCGTACGGGGGGGGAACAGATACGCAGTATTTT. It specifies CASSQSYGGGTDTQYF.

In this sample, this clonotype turned up a few times. This chain links TRBV5-4 with TRBJ2-5; possible D gene TRBD2, 5 bases. The closer fit of TRBJ2-1 to the DNA end suggests the J call may be wrong. The CDR3 has 15 residues. In germline, CDR1 is SGHNT, CDR2 YYREEE (reference sequence). CDR3 residues: CASSLGSGIEGEQFF. The CDR3 DNA reads TGTGCCAGCAGCTTGGGGTCGGGGATTGAGGGTGAGCAGTTCTTC.

This clonotype turned up a few times. The rearrangement joins TRBV16 to TRBJ1-2; D is unresolved. The CDR3 loop spans 14 amino acids. Germline CDR1 and CDR2: KGHSY and FQNENV. Deletions cut 0 bases from V and 4 bases from J, with 9 bases between. The CDR3 sequence is CASSQSVRAYGYTF. CDR3 sequence (DNA): TGTGCCAGCAGCCAATCGGTTCGGGCCTATGGCTACACCTTC.

J is TRBJ2-5 and V is TRBV7-9, with D tentatively TRBD1 or TRBD2 (5 bases each). The CDR3 consists of 16 residues. The germline V and J ends were trimmed by 4 bases and 7 bases, with 22 bases remaining between them. Looked up from germline, CDR1 is SEHNR and CDR2 is FQNEAQ (reference sequence). In nucleotides, the CDR3 is TGTGCCAGCAGCTCCTACTCCGGGACGAGGGTAGGGACCCAGTACTTC. This translates into CASSSYSGTRVGTQYF.

The rearrangement joins TRBV7-9 to TRBJ1-2; a weak D match, TRBD1 (6 bases). Germline V gene lookup returns CDR1 SEHNR and CDR2 FQNEAQ (reference sequence). V was clipped by 7 bases and J by 6 bases, with 18 bases between them. The CDR3 extends over 14 amino acids. In nucleotides, the CDR3 is TGTGCCAGCACTCGGGACACTCCTGTTGATGGCTACACCTTC. This codes for CASTRDTPVDGYTF.

CDR3 sequence reads: CASSHRRGNGNEQFF. CDR3 DNA sequence: TGTGCCAGCAGCCATCGGAGGGGTAATGGGAATGAGCAGTTCTTC. This sequence joins TRBV7-2 and TRBJ2-1; D is perhaps TRBD2 (6 bases). Trimming left V 5 bases short and J 7 bases short, with 18 bases between. CDR1 is SGHTA, CDR2 FQGNSA, per germline. The length of the CDR3 is 15 residues.

V usage is TRBV9 and J usage is TRBJ2-5, with a weak D call TRBD1 (6 bases). V lost 0 bases, J lost 2 bases, and 11 bases lay in between. The germline V gene has CDR1 SGDLS and CDR2 YYNGEE. The CDR3 totals 15 residues. This CDR3 reads CASSVGGTPQETQYF. In nucleotides, the CDR3 is TGTGCCAGCAGCGTAGGGGGGACACCTCAAGAGACCCAGTACTTC.

The gene calls are TRBV11-2 and TRBJ1-6, with D uncertain. Germline V CDR1 and CDR2: SGHAT, FQNNGV. This CDR3 is 13 amino acids long. The ends were cut back, 0 bases at V and 9 bases at J, with 6 bases in the middle. The CDR3 here is CASSLEAGSPLHF. The CDR3, as DNA: TGTGCCAGCAGCTTAGAGGCCGGTTCACCCCTCCACTTT.

This clonotype was found a few times. The chain is built from TRBV15 and TRBJ2-7; no clear D. CDR1 is LNHNV and CDR2 is YYDKDF in the germline V gene (reference sequence). Trimming pared 1 base from V and 2 bases from J, leaving 15 bases between. This CDR3 is 16 amino acids long. DNA of the CDR3: TGTGCCACCAGCAGAGGTGGCACGGGTCGCACCTACGAGCAGTACTTC. It translates to CATSRGGTGRTYEQYF.

This clonotype appeared a few times. This rearrangement joins TRBV6-2 or TRBV6-3 to TRBJ2-2; the D gene is possibly TRBD1 (6 bases). The CDR3 consists of 17 residues. Germline values: CDR1 MNHEY, CDR2 SVGEGT. Trimming removed 2 bases from V and 0 bases from J, with 13 bases in between. CDR3 in amino acids: CASSYPKTGANTGELFF. CDR3 in DNA: TGTGCCAGCAGTTACCCGAAGACAGGAGCGAACACCGGGGAGCTGTTTTTT.

This clonotype was detected only a few times. At one end the junction does not follow the germline gene, possibly because of a read error. The chain couples TRBV5-1 to TRBJ2-7; a possible D gene is TRBD2 (5 bases). Germline values: CDR1 SGHRS, CDR2 YFSETQ. The CDR3 consists of 13 residues. The CDR3, as DNA: TGCGCCGGCAGTTCGGGGTTGGGCTACGAGCAGTACTTC. Protein sequence: CAGSSGLGYEQYF.

This clonotype was recorded a few times. J is TRBJ1-3 and V is TRBV5-5; TRBD1 agrees at 7 bases. Germline assignment: CDR1 SGHKS and CDR2 YYEKEE (reference sequence). After removal of 2 bases from V and 0 bases from J, the junction contained 8 bases not matched to a gene. The CDR3 is made up of 17 amino acids. CDR3: CASSFGGDSSSGNTIYF. The CDR3 bases are TGTGCCAGCAGCTTCGGTGGGGACAGCTCCTCTGGAAACACCATATATTTT.

The J gene is TRBJ2-5, the V gene TRBV12-3 or TRBV12-4; no reliable D call. The J call is in doubt because the DNA end fits TRBJ2-7 better. CDR3 size: 11 residues. The CDR3 coding sequence is TGTGCCAGCAGCAACATGTACGAGCAGTACTTC. Protein: CASSNMYEQYF.

Only a few counts were recorded for this clonotype. This chain uses TRBV3-1 with TRBJ1-2; D remains ambiguous. CDR1 is LGHDT and CDR2 is YNNKEL in the germline V gene (reference sequence). The CDR3 extends over 13 amino acids. V lost 1 base, J lost 4 bases, and 7 bases lay in between. CDR3 sequence (DNA): TGTGCCAGCAGCCAAGGACGGATCTATGGCTACACCTTC. Its protein product is CASSQGRIYGYTF. The full variable domain, completed using reference TRBV3-1 and TRBJ1-2, is DTAVSQTPKYLVTQMGNDKSIKCEQNLGHDTMYWYKQDSKKFLKIMFSYNNKELIINETVPNRFSPKSPDKAHLNLHINSLELGDSAVYFCASSQGRIYGYTFGSGTRLTVV.

This CDR3 is CASSLALNRGSHEQYF. The CDR3 DNA follows: TGTGCCAGCAGCTTGGCGTTGAACAGGGGAAGTCACGAGCAGTACTTC. This chain joins TRBV5-6 and TRBJ2-5, with 7 positions matching TRBD1. The closer fit of TRBJ2-7 to the DNA end suggests the J call may be wrong. The CDR3 is 16 residues long. Germline V CDR1 and CDR2: SGHDT, YYEEEE.

The V call is TRBV7-2, the J call TRBJ2-5; D is ambiguous. This CDR3 spans 13 amino acids. Germline V gene data show CDR1 as SGHTA and CDR2 as FQGNSA. V gave up 2 bases and J gave up 11 bases, with 15 bases separating them. The CDR3 coding sequence is TGTGCCAGCAGCTTACAGCGACGAAATGAGCAGTACTTC. It encodes CASSLQRRNEQYF. Complete variable domain (other parts from reference TRBV7-2 and TRBJ2-5): GAGVSQSPSNKVTEKGKDVELRCDPISGHTALYWYRQSLGQGLEFLIYFQGNSAPDKSGLPSDRFSAERTGGSVSTLTIQRTQQEDSAVYLCASSLQRRNEQYFGPGTRLLVL.

This clonotype turned up a few times. This sequence joins TRBV24-1 and TRBJ2-5, with D unclear. Germline CDR1 KGHDR, CDR2 SFDVKD. This CDR3 has 12 residues. V was clipped by 9 bases and J by 6 bases, with 13 bases between them. The CDR3 DNA follows: TGTGCCACCGGTTCTGTAGGGAAGACCCAGTACTTC. Amino acids: CATGSVGKTQYF.

The chain links TRBV7-9 to TRBJ1-2; no clear D. The CDR3 extends over 13 amino acids. Trimming stripped 0 bases from V and 7 bases from J, with 9 bases between. The germline V gene encodes CDR1 SEHNR and CDR2 FQNEAQ (reference sequence). The CDR3 loop reads CASSLASPSGYTF. CDR3 DNA: TGTGCCAGCAGCTTAGCGTCGCCGAGTGGCTACACCTTC.

A few counts support this clonotype. The chain has TRBV5-1 and TRBJ2-5; perhaps TRBD1 as D (6 bases). Trimming removed 3 bases at V and 5 bases at J, with 11 bases between. The CDR3 contains 13 residues. CDR1 and CDR2 from the germline V gene are SGHRS and YFSETQ. CDR3 DNA sequence: TGCGCCAGCAGCTCCACAGGGATGGAGACCCAGTACTTC. Encoded protein: CASSSTGMETQYF.

V usage is TRBV20-1 and J usage is TRBJ1-2, with TRBD1 as a possible D gene (5 bases). Per the germline V gene, CDR1 is DFQATT and CDR2 is SNEGSKA (reference sequence). V was trimmed by 1 base and J by 8 bases, leaving 14 bases between them. CDR3 length: 13 amino acids. CDR3 amino acids: CSARVGQALGYTF. The CDR3 DNA is TGCAGTGCTAGAGTGGGGCAAGCTTTGGGCTACACCTTC.